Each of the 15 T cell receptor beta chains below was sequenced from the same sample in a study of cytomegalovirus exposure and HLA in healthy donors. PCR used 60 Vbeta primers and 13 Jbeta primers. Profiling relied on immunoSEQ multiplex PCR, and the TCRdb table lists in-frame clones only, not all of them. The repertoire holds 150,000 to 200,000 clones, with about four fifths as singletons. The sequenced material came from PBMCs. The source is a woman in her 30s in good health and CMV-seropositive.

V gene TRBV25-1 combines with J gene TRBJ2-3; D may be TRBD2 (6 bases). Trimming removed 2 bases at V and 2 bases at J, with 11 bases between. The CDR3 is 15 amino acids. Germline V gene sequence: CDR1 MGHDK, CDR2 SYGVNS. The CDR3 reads CASSERDSFTDTQYF. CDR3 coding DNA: TGTGCCAGCAGTGAACGGGACTCCTTCACAGATACGCAGTATTTT.

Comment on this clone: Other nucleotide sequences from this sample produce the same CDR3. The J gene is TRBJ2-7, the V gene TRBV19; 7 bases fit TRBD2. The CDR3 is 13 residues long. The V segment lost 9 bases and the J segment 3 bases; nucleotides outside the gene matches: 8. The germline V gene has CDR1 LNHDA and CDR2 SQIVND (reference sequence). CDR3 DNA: TGTGCCAGCAGCCCCTGGGGGGGCTACGAGCAGTACTTC. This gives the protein CASSPWGGYEQYF.

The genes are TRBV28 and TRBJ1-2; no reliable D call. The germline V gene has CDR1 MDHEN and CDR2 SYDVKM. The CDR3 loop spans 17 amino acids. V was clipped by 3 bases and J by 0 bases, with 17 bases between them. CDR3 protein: CASSFEEYAPTNYGYTF. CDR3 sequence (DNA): TGTGCCAGCAGTTTTGAGGAATATGCCCCTACTAACTATGGCTACACCTTC.

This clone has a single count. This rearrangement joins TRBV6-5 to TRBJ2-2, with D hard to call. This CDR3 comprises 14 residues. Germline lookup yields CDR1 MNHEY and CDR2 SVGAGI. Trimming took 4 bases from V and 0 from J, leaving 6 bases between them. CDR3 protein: CASSSGTNTGELFF. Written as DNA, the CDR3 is TGTGCCAGCAGTTCCGGTACGAACACCGGGGAGCTGTTTTTT.

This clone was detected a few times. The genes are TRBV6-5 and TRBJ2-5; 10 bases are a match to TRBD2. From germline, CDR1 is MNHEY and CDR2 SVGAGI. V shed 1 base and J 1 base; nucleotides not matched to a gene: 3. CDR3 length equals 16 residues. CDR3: CASSYFSGGIQETQYF. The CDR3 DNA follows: TGTGCCAGCAGTTACTTTAGCGGGGGGATCCAAGAGACCCAGTACTTC.

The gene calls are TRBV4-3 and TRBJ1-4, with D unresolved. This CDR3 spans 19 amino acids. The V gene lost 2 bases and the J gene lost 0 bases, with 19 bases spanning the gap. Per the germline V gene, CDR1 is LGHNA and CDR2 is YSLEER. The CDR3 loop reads CASSQLPAAWRATNEKLFF. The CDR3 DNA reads TGCGCCAGCAGCCAACTCCCCGCAGCCTGGAGGGCAACTAATGAAAAACTGTTTTTT.

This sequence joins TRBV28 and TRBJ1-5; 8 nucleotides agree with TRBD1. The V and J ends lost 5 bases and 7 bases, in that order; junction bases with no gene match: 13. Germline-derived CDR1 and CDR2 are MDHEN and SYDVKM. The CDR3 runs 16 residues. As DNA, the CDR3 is TGTGCCAGCAGTCCCCTGGGGCAGGGGGCCCTGCAGCCCCAGCATTTT. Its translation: CASSPLGQGALQPQHF.

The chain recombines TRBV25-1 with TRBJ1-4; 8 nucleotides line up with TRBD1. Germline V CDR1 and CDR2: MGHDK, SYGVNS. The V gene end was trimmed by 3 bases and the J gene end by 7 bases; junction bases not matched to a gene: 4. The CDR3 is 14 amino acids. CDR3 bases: TGTGCCAGCAGTGACCGGACAGGGAGTGAAAAACTGTTTTTT. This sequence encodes CASSDRTGSEKLFF.

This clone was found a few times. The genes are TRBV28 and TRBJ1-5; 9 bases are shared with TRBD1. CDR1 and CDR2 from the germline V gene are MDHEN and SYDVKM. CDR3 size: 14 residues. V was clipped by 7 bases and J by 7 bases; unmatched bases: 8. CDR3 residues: CASKRDRVRQPQHF. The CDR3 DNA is TGTGCCAGCAAACGGGACAGGGTGCGACAGCCCCAGCATTTT.

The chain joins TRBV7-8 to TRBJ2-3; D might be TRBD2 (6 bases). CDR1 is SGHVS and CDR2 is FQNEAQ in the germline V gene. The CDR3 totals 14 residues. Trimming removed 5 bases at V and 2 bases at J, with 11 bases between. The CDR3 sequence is CASSGDSYTDTQYF. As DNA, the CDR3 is TGTGCCAGCAGCGGGGACTCCTACACAGATACGCAGTATTTT.

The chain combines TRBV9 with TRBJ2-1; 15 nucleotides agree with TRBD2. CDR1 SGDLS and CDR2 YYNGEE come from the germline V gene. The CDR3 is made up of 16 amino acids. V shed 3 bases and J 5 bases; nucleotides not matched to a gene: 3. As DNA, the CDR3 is TGTGCCAGCAGCGATGGGACTAGCGGGGGGAACAATGAGCAGTTCTTC. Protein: CASSDGTSGGNNEQFF.

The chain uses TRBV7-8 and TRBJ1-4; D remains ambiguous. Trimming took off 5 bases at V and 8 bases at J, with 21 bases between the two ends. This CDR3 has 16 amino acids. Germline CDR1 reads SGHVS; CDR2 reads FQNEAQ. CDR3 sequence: CASSASRFSLLEKLFF. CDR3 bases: TGTGCCAGCAGCGCTAGCAGGTTTTCTTTATTAGAAAAACTGTTTTTT.

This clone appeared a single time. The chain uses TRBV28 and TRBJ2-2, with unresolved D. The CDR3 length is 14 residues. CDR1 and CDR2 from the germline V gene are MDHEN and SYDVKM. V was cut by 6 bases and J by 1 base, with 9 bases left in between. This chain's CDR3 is CASSLRQNTGELFF. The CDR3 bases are TGTGCCAGCAGCCTGAGGCAGAACACCGGGGAGCTGTTTTTT. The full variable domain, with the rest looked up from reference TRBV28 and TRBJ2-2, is DVKVTQSSRYLVKRTGEKVFLECVQDMDHENMFWYRQDPGLGLRLIYFSYDVKMKEKGDIPEGYSVSREKKERFSLILESASTNQTSMYLCASSLRQNTGELFFGEGSRLTVL.

CDR3 protein: CASSSPGGLGYTF. CDR3 coding DNA: TGTGCCAGCAGTTCGCCAGGGGGCTTAGGCTACACCTTC. This chain uses TRBV28 with TRBJ1-2; 8 nucleotides agree with TRBD1. CDR3 length: 13 amino acids. V dropped 4 bases and J dropped 8; count of bases not matched to a gene: 6. The V gene's germline CDR1 is MDHEN and CDR2 SYDVKM.

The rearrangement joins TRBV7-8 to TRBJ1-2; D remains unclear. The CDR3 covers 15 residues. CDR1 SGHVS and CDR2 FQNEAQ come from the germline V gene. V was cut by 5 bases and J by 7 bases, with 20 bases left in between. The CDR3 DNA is TGTGCCAGCAGCCCTAGTCTCAACCATATGAGTGGCTACACCTTC. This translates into CASSPSLNHMSGYTF.